This is a list of T cell receptor beta chains from one sample in a study of T cell repertoires in cytomegalovirus infection. TCRdb re-called the reads with MiXCR, one entry per CDR3 protein. The table shows 340,000 or so distinct CDR3 sequences, with 20% to 25% occurring only once. These receptors have no identified antigens. The sequences come from cultured PBMCs, collected from culture after CMV antigen stimulation. The receptors were gathered from a human donor in good health (CMV status not recorded). Some clones in this sample may be carry-over from other donors' samples. CDR3s include the opening cysteine and the closing phenylalanine or tryptophan. D genes are given only for firm matches. Not every row has a clone size; where given, it reads once, few, many or a size class.

abundance,len,j_gene,v_gene,d_gene,CDR3aa,CDR3nt
few,11,TRBJ2-1,TRBV6-5,NA,CASSYVGAEFF,TGTGCCAGCAGTTATGTAGGGGCCGAATTCTTC
NA,14,TRBJ2-7,TRBV28,TRBD1,CASSKTGSSYEQYF,TGTGCCAGCAGTAAGACAGGGAGTTCCTACGAGCAGTACTTC
many,12,TRBJ1-2,TRBV7-2,NA,CASSLNSYGYTF,TGTGCCAGCAGCTTGAACAGCTATGGCTACACCTTC
NA,14,TRBJ1-1,TRBV6-5,TRBD1,CASTGTVLNTEAFF,TGTGCCAGCACCGGGACAGTCCTCAACACTGAAGCTTTCTTT
NA,14,TRBJ2-1,TRBV7-9,NA,CASSLRLPDNEQFF,TGTGCCAGCAGCTTGCGTCTGCCTGACAATGAGCAGTTCTTC
NA,14,TRBJ1-1,TRBV7-6,NA,CASSSRRQGTEAFF,TGTGCCAGCAGCTCCCGTCGGCAGGGCACTGAAGCTTTCTTT
many,15,TRBJ1-6,TRBV7-2,NA,CASSLLGGYNSPLHF,TGTGCCAGCAGCTTACTAGGGGGCTATAATTCACCCCTCCACTTT
NA,20,TRBJ2-4,TRBV7-9,TRBD2,CASSSTLRIGGGQSKNIQYF,TGTGCCAGCAGCTCCACCCTTCGCATCGGGGGAGGGCAGTCCAAAAACATTCAGTACTTC
NA,14,TRBJ1-5,TRBV7-4,TRBD1,CASSITGGHQPQHF,TGTGCCAGCAGCATAACAGGGGGCCACCAGCCCCAGCATTTT
few,15,TRBJ2-1,TRBV9,NA,CASSVPPEGLNEQFF,TGTGCCAGCAGCGTTCCCCCGGAGGGCCTCAATGAGCAGTTCTTC
few,15,TRBJ1-2,TRBV3-1,TRBD1,CASSQGGQGGGGYTF,TGTGCCAGCAGCCAAGGCGGACAGGGAGGAGGTGGCTACACCTTC
NA,14,TRBJ1-1,TRBV6-2/TRBV6-3,NA,CASSYSRTATEAFF,TGTGCCAGCAGTTACTCGAGGACAGCCACTGAAGCTTTCTTT
NA,17,TRBJ1-1,TRBV28,NA,CASSPLTGGDLNTEAFF,TGTGCCAGCAGTCCCCTCACGGGAGGGGACCTAAACACTGAAGCTTTCTTT
once,13,TRBJ2-3,TRBV24-1,NA,CATSGSSTDTQYF,TGTGCCACCAGTGGCTCCTCCACAGATACGCAGTATTTT
NA,16,TRBJ1-1,TRBV28,TRBD1,CASSPWTGPAGTEAFF,TGTGCCAGCAGTCCTTGGACAGGCCCCGCGGGAACTGAAGCTTTCTTT
many,16,TRBJ2-3,TRBV28,NA,CASSWLGGAGTDTQYF,TGTGCCAGCAGCTGGCTGGGGGGCGCTGGTACAGATACGCAGTATTTT
NA,15,TRBJ1-3,TRBV30,NA,CAWSVAQFSGNTIYF,TGTGCCTGGAGTGTTGCACAATTCTCTGGAAACACCATATATTTT
NA,13,TRBJ1-1,TRBV6-6,NA,CASSYSKRAEAFF,TGTGCCAGCAGTTACTCGAAGCGGGCTGAAGCTTTCTTT
NA,12,TRBJ1-1,TRBV6-5,NA,CASLSAAGGAFF,TGTGCCAGCCTTAGTGCTGCCGGGGGGGCTTTCTTT
NA,15,TRBJ2-7,TRBV5-1,NA,CASSPGQTTYYDQYF,TGCGCCAGCAGCCCTGGACAAACTACATACTACGATCAGTACTTC
NA,16,TRBJ1-4,TRBV19,NA,CASSIISSGGNEKLFF,TGTGCCAGTAGTATCATCTCGTCGGGCGGGAATGAAAAACTGTTTTTT
NA,14,TRBJ2-7,TRBV20-1,TRBD2,CSAHGLAGIHEQYF,TGCAGTGCTCACGGACTAGCGGGAATTCACGAGCAGTACTTC
few,15,TRBJ1-2,TRBV5-4,TRBD1,CASSDQTGLLYGYTF,TGTGCCAGCAGCGATCAGACAGGGCTTCTCTATGGCTACACCTTC
few,13,TRBJ2-7,TRBV15,NA,CATSRGASYEQYF,TGTGCCACCAGCAGGGGGGCTTCCTACGAGCAGTACTTC
few,15,TRBJ1-5,TRBV4-1,NA,CASSQDRGYHQPQHF,TGCGCCAGCAGCCAAGATAGGGGATATCATCAGCCCCAGCATTTT
many,13,TRBJ1-2,TRBV14,NA,CASSPSGDYGYTF,TGTGCCAGCAGCCCTAGCGGGGACTATGGCTACACCTTC
few,13,TRBJ1-4,TRBV10-3,NA,CAIGDSSNEKLFF,TGTGCCATCGGAGACTCTTCAAATGAAAAACTGTTTTTT
NA,15,TRBJ1-2,TRBV14,TRBD1,CASSQQGQDYYGYTF,TGTGCCAGCAGCCAACAAGGACAGGACTACTATGGCTACACCTTC
NA,15,TRBJ1-1,TRBV6-1,NA,CASRQSTGMLAEAFF,TGTGCCAGCAGGCAATCTACAGGGATGTTGGCTGAAGCTTTCTTT
many,14,TRBJ1-1,TRBV11-3,NA,CASSFTQGITEAFF,TGTGCCAGCAGCTTTACTCAGGGAATAACTGAAGCTTTCTTT
NA,15,TRBJ2-3,TRBV28,TRBD2,CASRVGEGGRDTQYF,TGTGCCAGCAGAGTCGGCGAGGGAGGGAGAGATACGCAGTATTTT
NA,16,TRBJ1-5,TRBV20-1,NA,CSARGRSDHSNQPQHF,TGCAGTGCTAGAGGAAGGTCAGACCATAGCAATCAGCCCCAGCATTTT
few,13,TRBJ1-2,TRBV20-1,NA,CSAKTALNYGYTF,TGCAGTGCTAAGACAGCGCTGAACTATGGCTACACCTTC
NA,15,TRBJ1-1,TRBV12-3/TRBV12-4,TRBD1,CASTPNPGQGPEAFF,TGTGCCAGCACCCCGAACCCGGGACAGGGCCCTGAAGCTTTCTTT
few,15,TRBJ1-2,TRBV7-2,TRBD1,CASFRGGTEVYGYTF,TGTGCCAGCTTTAGAGGAGGGACAGAGGTCTATGGCTACACCTTC
NA,13,TRBJ2-1,TRBV7-9,TRBD2,CASSLVIAGEQFF,TGTGCCAGCAGCTTAGTAATAGCGGGGGAGCAGTTCTTC
NA,14,TRBJ1-2,TRBV5-5,NA,CASSLATADYGYTF,TGTGCCAGCAGCTTGGCAACAGCGGACTATGGCTACACCTTC
many,15,TRBJ1-3,TRBV7-2,NA,CASSTGLNSGNTIYF,TGTGCCAGCAGCACCGGACTTAACTCTGGAAACACCATATATTTT
NA,15,TRBJ2-1,TRBV2,TRBD2,CASSPLWEGHNEQFF,TGTGCCAGCAGTCCTTTGTGGGAGGGCCACAATGAGCAGTTCTTC
few,12,TRBJ2-7,TRBV6-6,NA,CASSSKRGEQYF,TGTGCCAGCAGTTCGAAAAGGGGCGAGCAGTACTTC
NA,14,TRBJ2-7,TRBV28,TRBD2,CASSPAGGGYEQYF,TGTGCCAGCAGTCCAGCTGGGGGAGGGTACGAGCAGTACTTC